In its sample, the clone carrying this T cell receptor (beta chain) was seen a few times. This sample is drawn from a study of blood T cells in healthy people across ages. Across the whole study: About one barcoded beta molecule was captured per two T cells (by template switching).

Germline V gene data show CDR1 as SGHTA and CDR2 as FQGNSA. This CDR3 spans 15 amino acids. Sample-barcoded 5' priming and a J-beta primer mix drove a second PCR of about 7 to 12 cycles. TCRdb processed the 5' RACE reads anew with MiXCR; each CDR3 protein has one entry. This table holds under 2,000,000 distinct CDR3 sequences, 49% found once. The sample providers were healthy Caucasian people from Russia, aged about 6 to 95. No fewer than 6 micrograms of total RNA were isolated from every sample. V usage is TRBV7-2 and J usage is TRBJ2-4; D possibly corresponds to TRBD2 (6 bases). The DNA end is a closer match to TRBJ2-7, so the J assignment may be wrong. The clonotype was recovered from a woman between 35 and 50 years old in good health. Sequencing was done on a sample of blood. The CDR3 DNA reads as TGTGCCAGCAGCTTAGGGGGAGGCCGGCTATACGAGCAGTACTTC. Translation gives CASSLGGGRLYEQYF.